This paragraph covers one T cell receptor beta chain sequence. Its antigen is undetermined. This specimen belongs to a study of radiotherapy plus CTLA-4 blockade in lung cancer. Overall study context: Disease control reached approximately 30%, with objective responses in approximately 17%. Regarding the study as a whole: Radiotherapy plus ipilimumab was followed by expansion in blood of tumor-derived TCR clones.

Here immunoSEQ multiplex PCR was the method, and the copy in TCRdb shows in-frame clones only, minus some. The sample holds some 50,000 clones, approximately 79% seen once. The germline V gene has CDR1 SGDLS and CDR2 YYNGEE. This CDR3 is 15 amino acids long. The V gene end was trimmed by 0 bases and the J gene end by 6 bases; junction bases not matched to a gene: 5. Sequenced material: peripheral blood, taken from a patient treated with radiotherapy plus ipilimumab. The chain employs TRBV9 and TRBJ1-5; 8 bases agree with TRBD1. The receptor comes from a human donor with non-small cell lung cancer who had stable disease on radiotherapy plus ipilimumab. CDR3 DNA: TGTGCCAGCAGCGTAGATCAGGGGGCGGCTCAGCCCCAGCATTTT. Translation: CASSVDQGAAQPQHF.